Here is one T cell receptor beta chain with its context. Antigen specificity is unknown. TCRdb ran MiXCR on the 5' RACE reads and lists one entry per CDR3 protein. The sample records nearly 200,000 distinct CDR3 sequences, approximately 16% being singletons. The sample belongs to a study of identical twins. Study-level findings and limits: Conclusions were drawn cross-sectionally by statistical analysis, without following the same donors.

Trimming removed 3 bases at V and 9 bases at J, with 9 bases between. The CDR3 has 12 residues. The same sample was also studied in work on T cells expressing NK-cell markers. This second report adds: Among eight sequenced donors, seven carried HCMV seropositivity while one was seronegative. In roughly six donors, dominant CD3+CD56+NKG2C+ clonotypes ranked among the top 10 CD8+ clonotypes. Once again these clonotypes came out on top in the CD3+CD56-NKG2C+ fraction of several donors.

This rearrangement joins TRBV12-3 or TRBV12-4 to TRBJ2-1; D is unclear. The receptor was derived from a woman aged 18-29 years in good health. Sequenced input: CD8+ T cells sorted from blood. The CDR3 loop reads CASSFVVFEQFF. For the CDR3, the DNA is TGTGCCAGCAGTTTCGTAGTTTTTGAGCAGTTCTTC.